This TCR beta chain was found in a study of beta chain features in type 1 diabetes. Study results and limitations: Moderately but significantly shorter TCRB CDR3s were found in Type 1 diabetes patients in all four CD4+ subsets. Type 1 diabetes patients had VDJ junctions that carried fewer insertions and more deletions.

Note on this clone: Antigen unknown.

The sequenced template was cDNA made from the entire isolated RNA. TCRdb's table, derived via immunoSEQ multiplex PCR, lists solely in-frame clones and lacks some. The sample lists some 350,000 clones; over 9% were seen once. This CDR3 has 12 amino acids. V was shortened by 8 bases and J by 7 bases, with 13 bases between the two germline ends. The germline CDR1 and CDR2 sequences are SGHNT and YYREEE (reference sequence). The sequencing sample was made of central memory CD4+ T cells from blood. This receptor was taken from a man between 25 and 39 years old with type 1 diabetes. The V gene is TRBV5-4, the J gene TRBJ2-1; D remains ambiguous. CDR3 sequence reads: CARSQSPNEQFF. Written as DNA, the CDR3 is TGTGCCAGGAGCCAGTCCCCGAATGAGCAGTTCTTC.